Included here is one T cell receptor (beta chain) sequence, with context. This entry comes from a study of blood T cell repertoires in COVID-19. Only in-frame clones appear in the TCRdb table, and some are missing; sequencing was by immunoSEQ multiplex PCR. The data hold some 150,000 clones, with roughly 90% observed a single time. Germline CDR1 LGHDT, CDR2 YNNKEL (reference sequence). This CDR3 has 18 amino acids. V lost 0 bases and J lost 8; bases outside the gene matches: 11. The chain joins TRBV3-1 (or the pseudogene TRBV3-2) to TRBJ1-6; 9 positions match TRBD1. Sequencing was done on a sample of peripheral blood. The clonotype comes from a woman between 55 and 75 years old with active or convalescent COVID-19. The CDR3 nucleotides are TGTGCCAGCAGCCAAGATTCCCCCAAACAGGGGGCGGATTCACCCCTCCACTTT. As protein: CASSQDSPKQGADSPLHF.